Included here is one T cell receptor beta chain sequence, with context. Its antigen remains unknown. This sample was included in a study of Tregs in tolerant kidney transplant recipients. Profiled with immunoSEQ multiplex PCR; TCRdb holds only in-frame clones, not every one. The repertoire has about 110,000 clones, around 90% of them found once; the top ten carry approximately 0.34%. Unstimulated Tregs (CD4+CD25+CD127-) and CD4+CD25- non-Tregs were sorted from PBMCs. The germline V gene has CDR1 SGHRS and CDR2 YFSETQ. The junction had 7 bases not matched to a gene; V was cut back by 1 base and J by 5 bases. The CDR3 runs 15 residues. Study-wide points: Findings come from small patient numbers and require larger validation. Antigen-driven expansion was suggested because donor-specific Tregs expanded more than all Tregs in tolerant patients. Tregs expanded with activated donor B cells seemed most donor-specific.

This receptor was taken from a human donor who received a combined kidney and bone marrow transplant. The chain couples TRBV5-1 to TRBJ1-1; TRBD1 aligns across 8 bases. Sequenced here: CD4+ T cells from blood, sampled before the transplant. The CDR3 DNA follows: TGCGCCAGCAGCTTGCCGTCACAGGGGGAGACTGAAGCTTTCTTT. This encodes CASSLPSQGETEAFF.